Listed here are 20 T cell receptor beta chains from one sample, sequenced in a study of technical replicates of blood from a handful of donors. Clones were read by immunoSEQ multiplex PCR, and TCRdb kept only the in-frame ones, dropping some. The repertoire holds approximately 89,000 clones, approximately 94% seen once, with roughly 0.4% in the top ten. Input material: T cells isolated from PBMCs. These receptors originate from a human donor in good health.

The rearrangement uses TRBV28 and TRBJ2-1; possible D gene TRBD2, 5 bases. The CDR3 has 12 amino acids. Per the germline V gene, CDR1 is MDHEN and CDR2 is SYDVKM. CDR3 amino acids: CLAASSNGEQFF. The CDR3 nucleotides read TGTCTCGCGGCTAGCTCCAATGGAGAGCAGTTCTTC. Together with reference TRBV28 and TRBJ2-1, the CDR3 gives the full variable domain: DVKVTQSSRYLVKRTGEKVFLECVQDMDHENMFWYRQDPGLGLRLIYFSYDVKMKEKGDIPEGYSVSREKKERFSLILESASTNQTSMYLCLAASSNGEQFFGPGTRLTVL.

The CDR3 protein is CASSIGQGDGYTF. As DNA, the CDR3 is TGTGCCAGTAGTATTGGTCAGGGCGATGGCTACACCTTC. The chain combines TRBV19 with TRBJ1-2; weak D call: TRBD1 (5 bases). Trimming cost V 3 bases and J 6 bases, with 11 bases left between them. From germline, CDR1 is LNHDA and CDR2 SQIVND (reference sequence). The CDR3 extends over 13 amino acids.

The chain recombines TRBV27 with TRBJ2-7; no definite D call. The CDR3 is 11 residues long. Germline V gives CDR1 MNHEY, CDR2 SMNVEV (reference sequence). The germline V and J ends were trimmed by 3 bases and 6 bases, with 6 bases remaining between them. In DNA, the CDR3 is TGTGCCAGCAGTTTCCCTCCCGAGCAGTACTTC. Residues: CASSFPPEQYF.

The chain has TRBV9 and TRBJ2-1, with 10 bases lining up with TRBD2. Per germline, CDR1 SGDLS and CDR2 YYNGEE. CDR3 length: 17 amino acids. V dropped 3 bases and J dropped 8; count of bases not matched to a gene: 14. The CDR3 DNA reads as TGTGCCAGCAGCGGGACCCCTAGCGGGGGCGCAAGGGATGAGCAGTTCTTC. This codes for CASSGTPSGGARDEQFF.

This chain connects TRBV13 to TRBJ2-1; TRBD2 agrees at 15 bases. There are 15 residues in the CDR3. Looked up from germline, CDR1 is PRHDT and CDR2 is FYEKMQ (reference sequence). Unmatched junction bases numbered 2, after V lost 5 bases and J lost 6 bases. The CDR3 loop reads CASSPGLAGGNEQFF. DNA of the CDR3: TGTGCCAGCAGCCCGGGACTAGCGGGGGGCAATGAGCAGTTCTTC.

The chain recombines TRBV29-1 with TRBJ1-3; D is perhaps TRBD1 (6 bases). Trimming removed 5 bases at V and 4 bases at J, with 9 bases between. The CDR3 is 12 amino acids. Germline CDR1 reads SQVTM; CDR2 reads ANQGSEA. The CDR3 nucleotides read TGCAGCGTTACAGGGATCGGAAACACCATATATTTT. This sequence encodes CSVTGIGNTIYF.

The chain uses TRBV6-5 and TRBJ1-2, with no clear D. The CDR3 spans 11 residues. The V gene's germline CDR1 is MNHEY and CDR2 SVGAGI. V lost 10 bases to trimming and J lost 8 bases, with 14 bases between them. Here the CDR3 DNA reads TGTGCCATCGAAACAGAATCCGGCTACACCTTC. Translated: CAIETESGYTF.

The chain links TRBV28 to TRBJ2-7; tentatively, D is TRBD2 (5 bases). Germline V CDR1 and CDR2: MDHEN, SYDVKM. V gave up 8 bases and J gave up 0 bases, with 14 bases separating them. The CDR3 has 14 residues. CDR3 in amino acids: CASPADASSYEQYF. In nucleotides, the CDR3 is TGTGCCAGCCCAGCGGATGCTTCCTCCTACGAGCAGTACTTC.

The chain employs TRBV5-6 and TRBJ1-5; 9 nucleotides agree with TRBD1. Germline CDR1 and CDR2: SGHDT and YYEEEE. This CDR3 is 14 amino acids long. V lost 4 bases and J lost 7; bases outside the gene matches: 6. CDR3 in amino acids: CASSADRGKQPQHF. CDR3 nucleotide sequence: TGTGCCAGCAGCGCGGACAGGGGAAAACAGCCCCAGCATTTT.

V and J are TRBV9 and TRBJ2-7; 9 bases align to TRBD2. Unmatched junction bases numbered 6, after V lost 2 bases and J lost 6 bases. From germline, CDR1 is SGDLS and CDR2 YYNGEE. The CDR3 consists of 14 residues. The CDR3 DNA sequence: TGTGCCAGCAGCGTGATGCGGGAGGGGGTCGAGCAGTACTTC. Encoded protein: CASSVMREGVEQYF.

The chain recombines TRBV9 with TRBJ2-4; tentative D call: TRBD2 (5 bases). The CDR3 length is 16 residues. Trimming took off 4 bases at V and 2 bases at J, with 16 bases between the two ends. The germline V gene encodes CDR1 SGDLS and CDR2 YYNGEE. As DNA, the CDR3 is TGTGCCAGCAGCCTAGCTTCCAGCGGTACCAAAAACATTCAGTACTTC. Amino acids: CASSLASSGTKNIQYF. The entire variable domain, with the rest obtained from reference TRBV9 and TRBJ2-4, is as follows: DSGVTQTPKHLITATGQRVTLRCSPRSGDLSVYWYQQSLDQGLQFLIQYYNGEERAKGNILERFSAQQFPDLHSELNLSSLELGDSALYFCASSLASSGTKNIQYFGAGTRLSVL.

CDR3 protein: CASSATGGWETQYF. CDR3 sequence (DNA): TGTGCCAGCAGCGCCACAGGGGGCTGGGAGACCCAGTACTTC. This rearrangement joins TRBV7-3 to TRBJ2-5; TRBD1 aligns across 9 bases. The CDR3 runs to 14 residues. Trimming took 5 bases from V and 5 from J; bases not matched to a gene: 6. CDR1 and CDR2 (germline): SGHTA, FQGTGA.

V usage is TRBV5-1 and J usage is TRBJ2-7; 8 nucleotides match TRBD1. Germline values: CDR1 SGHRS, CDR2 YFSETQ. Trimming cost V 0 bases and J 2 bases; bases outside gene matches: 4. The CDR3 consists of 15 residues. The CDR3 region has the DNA TGCGCCAGCAGCTTGGGTAGGACAGGGCCCTACGAGCAGTACTTC. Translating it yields CASSLGRTGPYEQYF. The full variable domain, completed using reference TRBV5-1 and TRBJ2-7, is KAGVTQTPRYLIKTRGQQVTLSCSPISGHRSVSWYQQTPGQGLQFLFEYFSETQRNKGNFPGRFSGRQFSNSRSEMNVSTLELGDSALYLCASSLGRTGPYEQYFGPGTRLTVT.

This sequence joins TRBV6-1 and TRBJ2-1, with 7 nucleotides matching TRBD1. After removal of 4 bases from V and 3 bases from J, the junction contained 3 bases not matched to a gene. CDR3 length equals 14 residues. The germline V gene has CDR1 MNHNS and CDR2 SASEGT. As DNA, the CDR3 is TGTGCCAGCAGTGCAGGGGGAGACTACAATGAGCAGTTCTTC. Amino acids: CASSAGGDYNEQFF.

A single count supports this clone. CDR3 coding DNA: TGCGCCAGCAGCCAAGATCGTCGGGAACTTCAGTTCTTC. This codes for CASSQDRRELQFF. This chain connects TRBV4-3 to TRBJ2-1, with TRBD2 as a possible D gene (5 bases). The germline V gene has CDR1 LGHNA and CDR2 YSLEER. The CDR3 covers 13 residues. The ends were cut back, 0 bases at V and 13 bases at J, with 13 bases in the middle.

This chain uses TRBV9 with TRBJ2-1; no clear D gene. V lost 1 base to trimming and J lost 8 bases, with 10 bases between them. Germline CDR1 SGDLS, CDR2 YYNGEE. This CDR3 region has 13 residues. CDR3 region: CASSVRRVDEQFF. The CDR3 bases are TGTGCCAGCAGCGTAAGGAGAGTCGATGAGCAGTTCTTC. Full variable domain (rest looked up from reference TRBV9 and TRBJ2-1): DSGVTQTPKHLITATGQRVTLRCSPRSGDLSVYWYQQSLDQGLQFLIQYYNGEERAKGNILERFSAQQFPDLHSELNLSSLELGDSALYFCASSVRRVDEQFFGPGTRLTVL.

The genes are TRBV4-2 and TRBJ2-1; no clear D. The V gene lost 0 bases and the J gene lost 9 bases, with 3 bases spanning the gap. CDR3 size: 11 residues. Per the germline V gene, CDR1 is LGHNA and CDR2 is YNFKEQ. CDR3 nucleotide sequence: TGTGCCAGCAGCCAAGAGGCTGAGCAGTTCTTC. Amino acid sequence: CASSQEAEQFF.

CDR3 loop: CASSGDRGMNTEAFF. Here the CDR3 DNA reads TGTGCCAGCAGTGGGGACAGAGGAATGAACACTGAAGCTTTCTTT. The gene calls are TRBV2 and TRBJ1-1, with 7 nucleotides matching TRBD1. This CDR3 is 15 amino acids long. The germline gives CDR1 SNHLY, CDR2 FYNNEI. Unmatched junction bases numbered 5, after V lost 4 bases and J lost 0 bases.

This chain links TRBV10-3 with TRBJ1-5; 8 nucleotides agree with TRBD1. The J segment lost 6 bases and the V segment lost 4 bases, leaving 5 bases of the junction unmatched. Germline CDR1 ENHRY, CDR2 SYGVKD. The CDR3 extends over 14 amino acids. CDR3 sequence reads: CAISVTGEGQPQHF. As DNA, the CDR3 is TGTGCCATCAGTGTGACAGGGGAAGGTCAGCCCCAGCATTTT.

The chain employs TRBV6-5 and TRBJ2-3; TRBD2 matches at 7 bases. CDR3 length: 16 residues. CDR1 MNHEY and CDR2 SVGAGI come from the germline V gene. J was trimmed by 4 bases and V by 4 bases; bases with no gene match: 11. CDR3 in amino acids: CASSFFSREPADTQYF. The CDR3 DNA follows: TGTGCCAGCAGTTTCTTCTCGCGGGAGCCCGCAGATACGCAGTATTTT.